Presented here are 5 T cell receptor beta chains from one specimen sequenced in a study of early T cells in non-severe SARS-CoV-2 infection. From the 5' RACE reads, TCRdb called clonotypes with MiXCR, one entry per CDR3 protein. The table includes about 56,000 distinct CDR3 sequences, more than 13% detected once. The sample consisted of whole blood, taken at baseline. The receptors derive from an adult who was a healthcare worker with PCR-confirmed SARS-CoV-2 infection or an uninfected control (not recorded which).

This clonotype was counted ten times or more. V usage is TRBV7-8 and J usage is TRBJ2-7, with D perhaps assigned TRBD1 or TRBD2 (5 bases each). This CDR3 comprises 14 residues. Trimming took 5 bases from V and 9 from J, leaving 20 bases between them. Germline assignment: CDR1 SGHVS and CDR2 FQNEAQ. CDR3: CASSVPGTPEGQYF. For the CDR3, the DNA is TGTGCCAGCAGCGTCCCCGGGACCCCGGAAGGGCAGTACTTC.

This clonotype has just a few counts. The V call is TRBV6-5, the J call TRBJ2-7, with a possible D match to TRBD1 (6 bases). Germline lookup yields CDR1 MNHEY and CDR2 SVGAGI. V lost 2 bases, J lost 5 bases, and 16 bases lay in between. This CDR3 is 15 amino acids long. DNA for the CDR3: TGTGCCAGCAGTTACCGGGCAGGGGCCAGCAACGAGCAGTACTTC. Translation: CASSYRAGASNEQYF.

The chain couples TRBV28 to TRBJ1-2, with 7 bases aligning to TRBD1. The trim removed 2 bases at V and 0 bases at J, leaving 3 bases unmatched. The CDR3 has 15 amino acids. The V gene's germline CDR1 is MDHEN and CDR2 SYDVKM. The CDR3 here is CASSLRDRANYGYTF. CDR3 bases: TGTGCCAGCAGTTTAAGGGACAGAGCTAACTATGGCTACACCTTC.

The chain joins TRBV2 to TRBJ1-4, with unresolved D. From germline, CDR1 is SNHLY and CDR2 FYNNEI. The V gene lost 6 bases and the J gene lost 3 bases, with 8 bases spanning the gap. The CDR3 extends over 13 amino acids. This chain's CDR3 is CASSAWPNEKLFF. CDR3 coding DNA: TGTGCCAGCAGCGCTTGGCCTAATGAAAAACTGTTTTTT.

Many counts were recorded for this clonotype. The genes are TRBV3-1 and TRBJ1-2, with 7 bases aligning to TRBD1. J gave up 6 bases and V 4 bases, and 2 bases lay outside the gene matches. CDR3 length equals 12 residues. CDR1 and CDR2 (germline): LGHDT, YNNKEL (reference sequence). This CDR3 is CASSPGQHGYTF. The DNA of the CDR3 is TGTGCCAGCAGCCCGGGACAGCATGGCTACACCTTC.